This record looks at one T cell receptor (beta chain) sequence and its context. Antigen: not known. Method: immunoSEQ multiplex PCR; TCRdb's copy keeps in-frame clones and lacks some. Among 65,000 to 70,000 clones listed, under 85% were seen once. The V gene's germline CDR1 is SGHRS and CDR2 YFSETQ. Trimming pared 0 bases from V and 5 bases from J, leaving 12 bases between. CDR3 size: 15 residues. The data originate from a study of vaccination effects on CD4 cells after COVID-19. Turning to the study itself: Post-vaccine specimens arrived a median 72 days past the second dose. Study outcomes and limitations: In healthy vaccinees, only 1 of 255 vaccine-induced clones cross-reacted with common cold coronaviruses. Only a few convalescent patients and no early post-infection timepoints featured in the study.

Peptide-pool stimulation followed by sequencing identified expanded antigen-specific CD4+ clonotypes in the ViraFEST assay. The culture ran for nine to ten days, and then CD4+ T cells were isolated. Two doses of BNT162b2 or mRNA-1273 vaccine were administered to participants. Each well held two million PBMC cultured with about 9.1 ug/ml peptides and 7.5 to 10 IU/ml IL-2. The material was CD4+ T cells from PBMCs cultured with HCoV-OC43 spike peptides, obtained after COVID-19 vaccination. Subset reported: HCoV-OC43 spike overlapping peptide pool stimulation. This TCR was sampled from a human donor who received a COVID-19 vaccine. The V call is TRBV5-1, the J call TRBJ2-1, with D perhaps matching TRBD1 (5 bases). CDR3 nucleotides: TGCGCCAGCAGCTTGGTTCCAGGGCTCAACAATGAGCAGTTCTTC. This sequence encodes CASSLVPGLNNEQFF.